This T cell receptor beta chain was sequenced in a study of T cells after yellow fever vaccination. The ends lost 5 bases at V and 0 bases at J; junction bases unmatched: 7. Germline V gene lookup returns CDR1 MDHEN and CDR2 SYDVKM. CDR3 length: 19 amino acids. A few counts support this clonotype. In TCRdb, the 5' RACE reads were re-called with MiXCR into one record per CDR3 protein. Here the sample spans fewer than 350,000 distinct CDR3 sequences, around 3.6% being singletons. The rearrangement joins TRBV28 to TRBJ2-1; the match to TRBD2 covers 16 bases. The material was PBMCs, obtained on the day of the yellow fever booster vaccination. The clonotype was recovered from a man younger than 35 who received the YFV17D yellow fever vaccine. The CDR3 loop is CASSEPGLAGGSSYNEQFF. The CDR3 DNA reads TGTGCCAGCAGTGAGCCGGGACTAGCGGGGGGGAGCTCCTACAATGAGCAGTTCTTC. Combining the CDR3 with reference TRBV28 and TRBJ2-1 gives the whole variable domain DVKVTQSSRYLVKRTGEKVFLECVQDMDHENMFWYRQDPGLGLRLIYFSYDVKMKEKGDIPEGYSVSREKKERFSLILESASTNQTSMYLCASSEPGLAGGSSYNEQFFGPGTRLTVL.